A single TCR beta chain is shown here with its context. The antigen is not known. Germline CDR1 reads KGHSH; CDR2 reads LQKENI. V was pared by 8 bases and J by 5 bases, with 18 bases between. The CDR3 runs 14 residues. These data originate in a study of regulatory T cells in long-lasting Graves disease. Time point given: persistent/refractory GD, antithyroid drugs over 5 years with positive TRAb. RNA extracted from PBMCs served as the sequencing template. The study, taken as a whole, reports: Sharing of public clonotypes was greater in persistent patients (approximately 2,700) than in new patients (around 930). Preferential use of TRBV28, TRBJ1-2 and TRBJ2-5 was seen in persistent disease. Not thyroid tissue but only peripheral blood was studied.

To make TCR beta libraries, researchers used iRepertoire HTBI primers and Arm-PCR of CDR3 regions. Via MiXCR, TCRdb re-called the multiplex PCR reads, giving one row per CDR3 protein. The sample comprises more than 300,000 distinct CDR3 sequences, roughly a fifth of which are singletons, and around 30% rests with the top ten. The TCR was taken from a female donor with Graves disease. The sample was peripheral blood mononuclear cells (PBMCs), taken when the disease was refractory, from a patient treated with antithyroid drugs. The rearrangement uses TRBV18 and TRBJ1-1; tentative D call: TRBD1 (6 bases). CDR3 amino acids: CASTVTGTRTEAFF. Here the CDR3 DNA reads TGTGCCAGCACGGTTACAGGGACAAGGACTGAAGCTTTCTTT.